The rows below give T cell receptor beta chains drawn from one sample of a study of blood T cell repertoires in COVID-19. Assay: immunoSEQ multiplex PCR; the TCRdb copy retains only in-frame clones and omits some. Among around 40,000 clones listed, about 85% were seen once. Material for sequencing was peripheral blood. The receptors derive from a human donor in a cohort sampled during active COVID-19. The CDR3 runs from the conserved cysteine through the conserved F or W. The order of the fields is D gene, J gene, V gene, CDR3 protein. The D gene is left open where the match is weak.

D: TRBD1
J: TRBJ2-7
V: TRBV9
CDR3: CASSVGPGQGAHEQYF

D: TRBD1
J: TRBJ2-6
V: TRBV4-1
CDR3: CASSRDRGTGANVLTF

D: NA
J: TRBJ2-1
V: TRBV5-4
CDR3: CASSWRGGGNNEQFF

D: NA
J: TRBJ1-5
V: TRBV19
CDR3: CATGVPSNQPQHF

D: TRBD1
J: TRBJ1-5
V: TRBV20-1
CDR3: CSASATGGLNQPQHF

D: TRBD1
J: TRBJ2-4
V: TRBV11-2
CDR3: CASSLDPGGKNIQYF

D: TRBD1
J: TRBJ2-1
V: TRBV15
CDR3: CATSTDPGQSNEQFF

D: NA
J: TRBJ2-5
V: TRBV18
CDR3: CASSPTPGETQYF

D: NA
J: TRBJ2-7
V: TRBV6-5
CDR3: CASSYPSGGSYEQYF

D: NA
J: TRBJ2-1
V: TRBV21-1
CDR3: CASTYHPTSGDTSSYNEQFF